The rows below give T cell receptor beta chains drawn from one sample of a study of blood T cell repertoires in COVID-19. Measured with immunoSEQ multiplex PCR; TCRdb has only the in-frame clones, and not every one. The sample records hundreds of thousands of clones, about four fifths being singletons. The specimen sequenced was peripheral blood. All receptors derive from a woman in her 70s with acute or convalescent COVID-19. Both conserved end residues are part of each CDR3. A D gene is named only where the DNA matches it firmly. Not every row has a clone size; where given, it reads once, few, many or a size class.

j_call clone_size d_call v_call cdr3_aa cdr3_nt
TRBJ2-7 NA NA TRBV5-4 CASSFEISYEQYF TGTGCCAGCAGCTTCGAGATCTCCTACGAGCAGTACTTC
TRBJ2-3 NA NA TRBV12-2 CASRSTGYTQYF TGTGCAAGTCGCTCGACAGGATATACGCAGTATTTT
TRBJ1-1 NA TRBD1 TRBV4-3 CASSQGQTNTEAFF TGCGCCAGCAGCCAGGGACAGACGAACACTGAAGCTTTCTTT
TRBJ2-1 NA NA TRBV7-2 CASSFNSYNEQFF TGTGCCAGCAGCTTCAACAGCTACAATGAGCAGTTCTTC
TRBJ1-4 NA NA TRBV7-2 CASSLDRVGGYEKLFF TGTGCCAGCAGCTTAGACAGGGTTGGGGGATATGAAAAACTGTTTTTT
TRBJ1-5 few NA TRBV28 CASSPARGGQPQHF TGTGCCAGCAGCCCTGCCAGAGGGGGACAGCCCCAGCATTTT
TRBJ1-5 once TRBD1 TRBV29-1 CSVGQGVNQPQHF TGCAGCGTTGGGCAGGGGGTCAATCAGCCCCAGCATTTT
TRBJ2-3 NA NA TRBV2 CASNGWGLQGDTQYF TGTGCCAGCAATGGATGGGGACTCCAGGGAGATACGCAGTATTTT
TRBJ2-6 NA NA TRBV28 CASRLAGLGANVLTF TGTGCCAGCAGGCTAGCCGGCCTTGGGGCCAACGTCCTGACTTTC
TRBJ2-5 NA TRBD2 TRBV24-1 CATSDPSGGQETQYF TGTGCCACCAGTGATCCCTCGGGGGGCCAAGAGACCCAGTACTTC
TRBJ1-1 NA TRBD1 TRBV19 CASSIVRGQTEAFF TGTGCCAGTAGTATTGTCAGGGGGCAGACTGAAGCTTTCTTT
TRBJ1-2 NA TRBD1 TRBV4-2 CASSQAGQGAEGYTF TGTGCCAGCAGCCAAGCCGGACAGGGGGCGGAAGGCTACACCTTC
TRBJ1-1 NA TRBD1 TRBV5-1 CASSYSRGLGTEAFF TGCGCCAGCAGTTACAGCAGGGGGCTGGGAACTGAAGCTTTCTTT
TRBJ1-1 NA NA TRBV30 CAWSVDTPEAFF TGTGCCTGGAGTGTTGACACCCCGGAAGCTTTCTTT
TRBJ2-4 NA TRBD1 TRBV5-1 CASSWTGENIQYF TGCGCCAGCAGCTGGACAGGAGAAAACATTCAGTACTTC
TRBJ2-3 NA NA TRBV11-2 CASSWRGGGTDTQYF TGTGCCAGCAGCTGGAGGGGGGGAGGCACAGATACGCAGTATTTT
TRBJ2-1 NA TRBD1 TRBV4-1 CASSQRTGGTYNEQFF TGCGCCAGCAGCCAAAGGACAGGGGGAACCTACAATGAGCAGTTCTTC
TRBJ1-4 NA NA TRBV19 CASSIGATNEKLFF TGTGCCAGTAGTATCGGGGCAACTAATGAAAAACTGTTTTTT
TRBJ2-5 NA TRBD1 TRBV7-9 CASSLREGLGQGQETQYF TGTGCCAGCAGCTTAAGGGAGGGATTGGGACAGGGGCAAGAGACCCAGTACTTC
TRBJ1-2 NA TRBD1 TRBV6-6 CASSYSTGSNGYTF TGTGCCAGCAGTTACTCGACAGGGAGCAATGGCTACACCTTC
TRBJ1-1 once NA TRBV19 CASSAIVNTEAFF TGTGCCAGTAGTGCGATAGTGAACACTGAAGCTTTCTTT